One sample yielded the 30 T cell receptor beta chains listed below, sequenced in a study of identical twins. TCRdb called the 5' RACE reads again in MiXCR, with one record for every CDR3 protein. Of about 530,000 distinct CDR3 sequences listed, 12% to 15% are singletons. The same sample was also used in a study of yellow fever vaccine responses in identical twins.

The sample comprised CD4+ T cells sorted from blood. These receptors were obtained from a woman aged 18-29 years in good health.

Only a few counts were recorded for this clonotype. Here the CDR3 reads CASSLNTGSQETQYF. The DNA of the CDR3 is TGTGCCAGCAGCTTAAACACAGGATCCCAAGAGACCCAGTACTTC. The chain recombines TRBV7-3 with TRBJ2-5, with D possibly matching TRBD1 (5 bases). The CDR3 has 15 amino acids. V gave up 1 base and J gave up 1 base, with 10 bases separating them. Per germline, CDR1 SGHTA and CDR2 FQGTGA.

The chain joins TRBV20-1 to TRBJ2-1; a possible D gene is TRBD2 (5 bases). CDR3 length: 13 amino acids. Germline CDR1 is DFQATT and CDR2 is SNEGSKA (reference sequence). The ends were cut back, 1 base at V and 8 bases at J, with 12 bases in the middle. In DNA form, the CDR3 reads TGCAGTGCTAGAGGGACGGACTCTTATGAGCAGTTCTTC. It translates to CSARGTDSYEQFF.

This clonotype has only a few counts. The V gene is TRBV7-9, the J gene TRBJ1-6, with D unclear. Trimming took 8 bases from V and 9 from J, leaving 17 bases between them. The germline CDR1 and CDR2 sequences are SEHNR and FQNEAQ (reference sequence). The CDR3 extends over 14 amino acids. This CDR3 is CASVDYNGISPLHF. The CDR3 DNA sequence: TGTGCCAGCGTGGACTATAACGGGATTTCACCCCTCCACTTT. Supplemented by reference TRBV7-9 and TRBJ1-6, the full variable domain reads DTGVSQNPRHKITKRGQNVTFRCDPISEHNRLYWYRQTLGQGPEFLTYFQNEAQLEKSRLLSDRFSAERPKGSFSTLEIQRTEQGDSAMYLCASVDYNGISPLHFGNGTRLTVT.

The chain employs TRBV5-6 and TRBJ2-1, with D uncertain. Germline CDR1 is SGHDT and CDR2 is YYEEEE. The V gene lost 4 bases and the J gene lost 13 bases, with 12 bases spanning the gap. The CDR3 is 11 residues long. CDR3 nucleotide sequence: TGTGCCAGCAGCAGTTATATACGACAGTTCTTC. The encoded protein is CASSSYIRQFF.

The DNA for the CDR3 is TGCAGTGCTAGGAATTCCGCGGGAGGCTCCTACAATGAGCAGTTCTTC. Translation gives CSARNSAGGSYNEQFF. The chain carries TRBV20-1 and TRBJ2-1; 8 bases align to TRBD2. Trimming removed 3 bases from V and 0 bases from J; junction bases left unmatched: 7. This CDR3 is built from 16 residues. The V gene's germline CDR1 is DFQATT and CDR2 SNEGSKA (reference sequence).

This clonotype has more than one count but fewer than ten. This chain connects TRBV15 to TRBJ2-1, with 10 positions matching TRBD2. The V segment lost 0 bases and the J segment 0 bases; nucleotides outside the gene matches: 8. The germline V gene encodes CDR1 LNHNV and CDR2 YYDKDF (reference sequence). The CDR3 loop spans 19 amino acids. For the CDR3, the DNA is TGTGCCACCAGCAGAGATAAGTGGGTAGCGGGGGGCTCCTACAATGAGCAGTTCTTC. This gives the protein CATSRDKWVAGGSYNEQFF.

V gene TRBV12-3 or TRBV12-4 combines with J gene TRBJ2-7, with D uncertain. The CDR3 contains 14 residues. Trimming cost V 3 bases and J 2 bases, with 11 bases left between them. The chain's CDR3 is CASSFRTEAYEQYF. CDR3 sequence (DNA): TGTGCCAGCAGTTTTCGAACAGAAGCCTACGAGCAGTACTTC.

This clonotype turned up a few times. The rearrangement joins TRBV20-1 to TRBJ2-3, with 7 nucleotides matching TRBD2. Germline CDR1 and CDR2: DFQATT and SNEGSKA (reference sequence). The CDR3 is made up of 15 amino acids. V lost 5 bases and J lost 2; bases outside the gene matches: 10. Here the CDR3 DNA reads TGCAGTGCTCTCCGACGCGGGGGAAACACAGATACGCAGTATTTT. It yields the protein CSALRRGGNTDTQYF.

J is TRBJ2-7 and V is TRBV12-3 or TRBV12-4; 10 bases are shared with TRBD1. This CDR3 has 15 residues. V gave up 4 bases and J gave up 3 bases; unmatched junction bases: 6. The CDR3 region has the DNA TGTGCCAGCAGTTCGACGACAGGGGGCGTCTACGAGCAGTACTTC. Its protein product is CASSSTTGGVYEQYF.

This clonotype was found a few times. The V call is TRBV16, the J call TRBJ2-5; 10 bases align to TRBD2. Losses at the gene ends were 2 bases for V and 4 bases for J; bases not matched to a gene: 4. The CDR3 consists of 15 residues. Germline CDR1 is KGHSY and CDR2 is FQNENV. Here the CDR3 DNA reads TGTGCCAGCAGCCAAGCCGGGACTAGCGTAGAGACCCAGTACTTC. The encoded protein is CASSQAGTSVETQYF. Supplemented by reference TRBV16 and TRBJ2-5, the full variable domain reads GEEVAQTPKHLVRGEGQKAKLYCAPIKGHSYVFWYQQVLKNEFKFLISFQNENVFDETGMPKERFSAKCLPNSPCSLEIQATKLEDSAVYFCASSQAGTSVETQYFGPGTRLLVL.

The chain has TRBV5-1 and TRBJ2-6; 14 bases match TRBD2. V was pared by 3 bases and J by 4 bases, with 6 bases of the junction left unmatched. CDR1 and CDR2 from the germline V gene are SGHRS and YFSETQ. CDR3 size: 18 residues. CDR3 in DNA: TGCGCCAGCAGCTCCGGGACTAGCGGGGGTTCAGGGGCCAACGTCCTGACTTTC. This translates into CASSSGTSGGSGANVLTF.

There are a few counts of this clonotype. The V gene is TRBV6-5, the J gene TRBJ1-1; TRBD1 matches 7 bases. This CDR3 has 15 residues. V lost 2 bases and J lost 1; bases outside the gene matches: 4. Germline-derived CDR1 and CDR2 are MNHEY and SVGAGI. CDR3 DNA sequence: TGTGCCAGCAGTTACGGAAACAGGGGGAACACTGAAGCTTTCTTT. Its protein is CASSYGNRGNTEAFF.

There are a few counts of this clonotype. The chain combines TRBV7-3 with TRBJ2-3; 9 nucleotides line up with TRBD2. The CDR3 covers 17 residues. J was trimmed by 2 bases and V by 5 bases; bases with no gene match: 11. Per the germline V gene, CDR1 is SGHTA and CDR2 is FQGTGA. The CDR3 reads CASSPIAGEGNTDTQYF. The CDR3 coding sequence is TGTGCCAGCAGCCCTATAGCGGGAGAAGGAAACACAGATACGCAGTATTTT.

The chain couples TRBV7-6 to TRBJ2-1, with D tentatively TRBD2 (6 bases). The germline CDR1 and CDR2 sequences are SGHVS and FNYEAQ. This CDR3 spans 16 amino acids. V dropped 1 base and J dropped 4 bases, with 14 bases sitting between them. In nucleotides, the CDR3 is TGTGCCAGCAGCTTAGTAGCCACGGCGGGGTACAATGAGCAGTTCTTC. This sequence encodes CASSLVATAGYNEQFF.

This clonotype was detected a few times. V and J are TRBV7-2 and TRBJ2-1, with a weak D call TRBD2 (5 bases). CDR1 SGHTA and CDR2 FQGNSA come from the germline V gene. CDR3 size: 17 residues. Trimming stripped 0 bases from V and 4 bases from J, with 16 bases between. The CDR3 region is CASSLATGSRRYNEQFF. The CDR3 nucleotides are TGTGCCAGCAGCTTAGCCACGGGTTCCCGGAGGTACAATGAGCAGTTCTTC.

This clonotype was counted between two and nine times. The chain links TRBV6-2 or TRBV6-3 to TRBJ2-7, with D hard to call. This CDR3 region has 12 residues. V was shortened by 2 bases and J by 4 bases, with 6 bases between the two germline ends. Germline assignment: CDR1 MNHEY and CDR2 SVGEGT. CDR3 DNA: TGTGCCAGCAGTTACGAAGGTTACGAGCAGTACGTC. It codes for CASSYEGYEQYV.

The chain couples TRBV6-2 or TRBV6-3 to TRBJ2-2, with TRBD1 identical over 8 bases. The CDR3 extends over 15 amino acids. CDR1 is MNHEY and CDR2 is SVGEGT in the germline V gene. The ends lost 10 bases at V and 3 bases at J; junction bases unmatched: 10. CDR3 coding DNA: TGTGCCACCAATCCGACAGGGGTAGACACCGGGGAGCTGTTTTTT. Protein sequence: CATNPTGVDTGELFF.

This clonotype was observed a few times. The CDR3 DNA is TGTGCCATCAGTGAGTCGATCCCCGGGACTACTTATGAGCAGTTCTTC. Translation gives CAISESIPGTTYEQFF. The genes are TRBV10-3 and TRBJ2-1; 7 bases are a match to TRBD2. Losses at the gene ends were 0 bases for V and 8 bases for J; bases not matched to a gene: 10. This CDR3 is 16 amino acids long. Germline V gives CDR1 ENHRY, CDR2 SYGVKD.

The chain joins TRBV7-2 to TRBJ2-2; 10 bases map to TRBD2. The germline V gene has CDR1 SGHTA and CDR2 FQGNSA. Unmatched junction bases numbered 12, after V lost 0 bases and J lost 8 bases. The CDR3 contains 18 residues. The CDR3: CASSLARPSGSQTGELFF. The CDR3, as DNA: TGTGCCAGCAGCTTAGCACGGCCTAGCGGGAGCCAAACAGGGGAGCTGTTTTTT.

Ten or more counts support this clonotype. The gene calls are TRBV20-1 and TRBJ2-1, with TRBD2 matching 8 bases. The CDR3 totals 14 residues. V gave up 4 bases and J gave up 7 bases; unmatched junction bases: 9. Germline V gene sequence: CDR1 DFQATT, CDR2 SNEGSKA (reference sequence). CDR3 protein: CSAIPGRGLNEQFF. The CDR3 nucleotides read TGCAGTGCTATACCCGGGAGGGGGTTGAATGAGCAGTTCTTC.

This clonotype was seen a single time. This chain links TRBV6-5 with TRBJ2-7; D is perhaps TRBD2 (6 bases). Germline V gives CDR1 MNHEY, CDR2 SVGAGI. The CDR3 has 15 amino acids. Between the trimmed V and J ends, which lost 3 bases and 6 bases, there was a span of 18 bases. The CDR3 is CASSYRAAGRGEQYF. The CDR3 DNA follows: TGTGCCAGCAGTTATAGGGCGGCGGGAAGGGGCGAGCAGTACTTC.

This chain connects TRBV20-1 to TRBJ2-3; 9 bases fit TRBD2. The V gene's germline CDR1 is DFQATT and CDR2 SNEGSKA (reference sequence). This CDR3 has 16 residues. V lost 5 bases and J lost 5; bases outside the gene matches: 14. CDR3 in DNA: TGCAGTGCTGCCACCGCGCTAGCGGGAATCGTAGATACGCAGTATTTT. As protein: CSAATALAGIVDTQYF.

This clonotype was counted only a few times. The chain joins TRBV19 to TRBJ2-2; TRBD1 matches 8 bases. Trimming cost V 6 bases and J 2 bases; bases outside gene matches: 5. Germline V gene lookup returns CDR1 LNHDA and CDR2 SQIVND (reference sequence). There are 15 residues in the CDR3. This CDR3 reads CASRDRGFNTGELFF. In DNA form, the CDR3 reads TGTGCCAGTAGAGACAGGGGATTCAACACCGGGGAGCTGTTTTTT.

This chain connects TRBV7-9 to TRBJ2-1, with D possibly being TRBD2 (6 bases). Germline CDR1 SEHNR, CDR2 FQNEAQ (reference sequence). Between the trimmed V and J ends, which lost 5 bases and 13 bases, there was a span of 15 bases. The CDR3 runs to 12 residues. For the CDR3, the DNA is TGTGCCAGCAGCCCAAGCACTAGCCACCAGTTCTTC. This codes for CASSPSTSHQFF.

This clonotype was seen a handful of times. This sequence joins TRBV2 and TRBJ2-3, with a tentative D call TRBD2 (6 bases). The V and J ends lost 8 bases and 4 bases respectively, with 13 bases between them. CDR1 is SNHLY, CDR2 FYNNEI, per germline. CDR3 length: 13 amino acids. The CDR3 coding sequence is TGTGCCAGCCGTAGGACTATCGCAGATACGCAGTATTTT. Protein sequence: CASRRTIADTQYF.

The rearrangement links TRBV10-1 to TRBJ2-3, with D maybe TRBD1 (6 bases). Looked up from germline, CDR1 is WNHNN and CDR2 is SYGVQD (reference sequence). Trimming stripped 0 bases from V and 8 bases from J, with 15 bases between. CDR3 length equals 15 residues. CDR3 DNA: TGCGCCAGCAGTGAGTCTCGGACCACCAGGGGTACGCAGTATTTT. Its protein is CASSESRTTRGTQYF.

This clonotype showed up just a few times. The chain links TRBV6-5 to TRBJ2-2; 8 bases agree with TRBD1. V was pared by 0 bases and J by 6 bases, with 12 bases of the junction left unmatched. Germline CDR1 is MNHEY and CDR2 is SVGAGI. This CDR3 region has 18 residues. This chain's CDR3 is CASSYSNLDRVIPGELFF. The CDR3 DNA reads as TGTGCCAGCAGTTACTCGAACTTGGACAGGGTGATCCCCGGGGAGCTGTTTTTT.

The chain carries TRBV12-3 or TRBV12-4 and TRBJ2-1, with D possibly TRBD2 on 6 matching bases. The CDR3 spans 16 residues. V was clipped by 6 bases and J by 7 bases, with 22 bases between them. CDR3 amino acids: CASSPGLLNLGNEQFF. Written as DNA, the CDR3 is TGTGCCAGCAGCCCCGGACTACTGAATCTGGGGAATGAGCAGTTCTTC.

This clonotype was seen a handful of times. V is TRBV3-1 and J is TRBJ2-3, with 11 bases fitting TRBD1. The CDR3 is made up of 15 amino acids. With 4 bases clipped from V and 5 bases from J, the junction kept 5 bases outside the gene matches. Germline V gene data show CDR1 as LGHDT and CDR2 as YNNKEL (reference sequence). The CDR3 region is CASSPDRGPGDTQYF. CDR3 DNA sequence: TGTGCCAGCAGCCCGGACAGGGGGCCGGGAGATACGCAGTATTTT.

This clonotype was seen many times. The genes are TRBV6-2 or TRBV6-3 and TRBJ2-1, with D possibly TRBD1 on 5 matching bases. The CDR3 sequence is 13 residues long. V was pared by 9 bases and J by 1 base, with 10 bases between. CDR1 and CDR2 (germline): MNHEY, SVGEGT. CDR3 bases: TGTGCCAGTCGCCAGGGTTCCTACAATGAGCAGTTCTTC. As protein: CASRQGSYNEQFF.